Below, 15 T cell receptor beta chains from the same sample are listed, as sequenced in a study of cytomegalovirus exposure and HLA in healthy donors. Use of 60 Vbeta and 13 Jbeta primers characterized the PCR. Sequencing was performed with immunoSEQ multiplex PCR; in TCRdb, only in-frame clones are kept and a portion is missing. The table has 120,000 to 150,000 clones, around 82% seen once; the top ten hold roughly 3.1%. Input material: PBMCs. The receptors were gathered from a man aged 18 to 30 in good health and CMV-seropositive.

The chain carries TRBV28 and TRBJ1-2, with D uncertain. V gave up 3 bases and J gave up 7 bases, with 9 bases separating them. Per germline, CDR1 MDHEN and CDR2 SYDVKM. The CDR3 length is 12 residues. The CDR3 DNA reads TGTGCCAGCAGTTTCCTCCGAGGTGGCTACACCTTC. It encodes CASSFLRGGYTF.

The rearrangement links TRBV27 to TRBJ2-5; 8 nucleotides agree with TRBD2. The CDR3 is 13 amino acids. Germline V gene lookup returns CDR1 MNHEY and CDR2 SMNVEV (reference sequence). V was clipped by 6 bases and J by 3 bases; unmatched bases: 3. The CDR3 is CASSSGLEETQYF. The CDR3, as DNA: TGTGCCAGCAGCTCGGGACTAGAAGAGACCCAGTACTTC.

The genes are TRBV27 and TRBJ1-5; D is ambiguous. The CDR3 covers 13 residues. CDR1 and CDR2 (germline): MNHEY, SMNVEV (reference sequence). V gave up 6 bases and J gave up 6 bases, with 12 bases separating them. The DNA for the CDR3 is TGTGCCAGCAGCCTATCGGTCGCTCAGCCCCAGCATTTT. Its translation is CASSLSVAQPQHF.

V gene TRBV5-6 combines with J gene TRBJ2-3; D gene unclear. The germline CDR1 and CDR2 sequences are SGHDT and YYEEEE. This CDR3 spans 14 amino acids. Trimming stripped 4 bases from V and 1 base from J, with 10 bases between. The CDR3 protein is CASSLIAGTDTQYF. CDR3 bases: TGTGCCAGCAGCCTCATAGCAGGCACAGATACGCAGTATTTT.

J is TRBJ1-6 and V is TRBV15, with a weak D call TRBD1 (5 bases). The V gene lost 4 bases and the J gene lost 3 bases, with 7 bases spanning the gap. There are 14 residues in the CDR3. Germline-derived CDR1 and CDR2 are LNHNV and YYDKDF (reference sequence). DNA of the CDR3: TGTGCCACCAGCACAAGGGGCTATAATTCACCCCTCCACTTT. It yields the protein CATSTRGYNSPLHF.

This clone has more than one count but fewer than ten. V usage is TRBV15 and J usage is TRBJ2-1, with a weak D call TRBD2 (7 bases). CDR1 and CDR2 from the germline V gene are LNHNV and YYDKDF (reference sequence). The CDR3 consists of 16 residues. Between the trimmed V and J ends, which lost 5 bases and 4 bases, there was a span of 18 bases. Here the CDR3 reads CATSSLKGEGYNEQFF. The CDR3 bases are TGTGCCACCAGCTCTTTGAAGGGGGAGGGGTACAATGAGCAGTTCTTC.

The gene calls are TRBV4-1 and TRBJ2-2, with 13 nucleotides matching TRBD2. V gave up 1 base and J gave up 4 bases; unmatched junction bases: 3. This CDR3 contains 17 residues. From germline, CDR1 is MGHRA and CDR2 YSYEKL. CDR3 residues: CASSQGLAGGATGELFF. The CDR3 DNA is TGCGCCAGCAGCCAAGGACTAGCGGGAGGCGCCACCGGGGAGCTGTTTTTT.

CDR3 in amino acids: CASKLGGGKTEAFF. The CDR3 region has the DNA TGTGCCAGTAAACTAGGGGGCGGGAAGACTGAAGCTTTCTTT. The chain carries TRBV19 and TRBJ1-1; 7 bases agree with TRBD1. The V gene's germline CDR1 is LNHDA and CDR2 SQIVND (reference sequence). The length of the CDR3 is 14 residues. After removal of 7 bases from V and 5 bases from J, the junction contained 10 bases not matched to a gene.

V usage is TRBV28 and J usage is TRBJ1-2, with D perhaps TRBD1 (5 bases). The CDR3 loop spans 12 amino acids. Deletions cut 10 bases from V and 5 bases from J, with 14 bases between. Germline V gives CDR1 MDHEN, CDR2 SYDVKM. This CDR3 reads CATIQVSYGYTF. CDR3 nucleotides: TGTGCCACCATACAGGTTTCTTATGGCTACACCTTC.

The CDR3 region is CASSYGQGRAFF. The CDR3 DNA reads as TGTGCCAGCAGTTACGGCCAGGGGCGAGCTTTCTTT. The chain recombines TRBV6-5 with TRBJ1-1; maybe TRBD1 (6 bases). Germline values: CDR1 MNHEY, CDR2 SVGAGI. The ends were cut back, 2 bases at V and 10 bases at J, with 11 bases in the middle. The CDR3 is 12 residues long.

Here the CDR3 reads CASKETGGSYEQYF. The CDR3, as DNA: TGTGCCAGCAAAGAGACAGGGGGCTCCTACGAGCAGTACTTC. J is TRBJ2-7 and V is TRBV27; the match to TRBD1 covers 9 bases. Germline V gene data show CDR1 as MNHEY and CDR2 as SMNVEV (reference sequence). The CDR3 spans 14 residues. The J segment lost 0 bases and the V segment lost 7 bases, leaving 4 bases of the junction unmatched.

The chain carries TRBV7-9 and TRBJ1-1; 11 nucleotides agree with TRBD1. The ends lost 6 bases at V and 0 bases at J; junction bases unmatched: 9. The CDR3 totals 17 residues. Germline V gene data show CDR1 as SEHNR and CDR2 as FQNEAQ (reference sequence). For the CDR3, the DNA is TGTGCCAGCAGAGGACAGGGGGCGAGAGCCTTGAACACTGAAGCTTTCTTT. It codes for CASRGQGARALNTEAFF.

The chain employs TRBV7-9 and TRBJ1-3, with a tentative D call TRBD1 (5 bases). The CDR3 length is 16 residues. Trimming took 4 bases from V and 4 from J, leaving 17 bases between them. Germline CDR1 reads SEHNR; CDR2 reads FQNEAQ (reference sequence). The CDR3 protein is CASSSGGGVAGNTIYF. The CDR3 nucleotides read TGTGCCAGCAGCTCGGGCGGGGGAGTAGCGGGAAACACCATATATTTT.

V is TRBV7-9 and J is TRBJ1-2; TRBD1 matches at 10 bases. The CDR3 consists of 15 residues. CDR1 is SEHNR and CDR2 is FQNEAQ in the germline V gene (reference sequence). The J segment lost 2 bases and the V segment lost 5 bases, leaving 5 bases of the junction unmatched. CDR3 coding DNA: TGTGCCAGCAGCCCTCCGGGACAGGGGAACTATGGCTACACCTTC. This translates into CASSPPGQGNYGYTF.

This chain connects TRBV25-1 to TRBJ2-2; D perhaps matches TRBD1 (5 bases). The V end lost 1 base, the J end lost 3 bases, and 9 bases lay between the germline ends. Germline V gives CDR1 MGHDK, CDR2 SYGVNS. CDR3 length: 15 amino acids. CDR3: CASSEFTGYTGELFF. The CDR3 DNA follows: TGTGCCAGCAGTGAATTCACAGGATACACCGGGGAGCTGTTTTTT.